The 17 T cell receptor beta chains below all came from one sample that was sequenced in a study of OX40 agonist ivuxolimab in advanced cancers. Clones were read by immunoSEQ multiplex PCR, and TCRdb kept only the in-frame ones, dropping some. The sample lists tens of thousands of clones; approximately 85% were seen once. Sequences were derived from CD4+ or CD8+ T cells sorted from blood, sampled in a trial of the OX40 agonist ivuxolimab. Every receptor here comes from an adult with an advanced solid tumor such as melanoma, head and neck, liver or kidney cancer.

This chain connects TRBV6-1 to TRBJ1-5; a possible D gene is TRBD1 (5 bases). This CDR3 has 17 residues. Trimming took 2 bases from V and 2 from J, leaving 16 bases between them. Germline V gene lookup returns CDR1 MNHNS and CDR2 SASEGT. The CDR3 DNA sequence: TGTGCCAGCAGTGAAAGGGGAGGGGTCTGGGGCAATCAGCCCCAGCATTTT. Protein: CASSERGGVWGNQPQHF.

The chain employs TRBV30 and TRBJ2-3; TRBD2 aligns across 9 bases. V was pared by 3 bases and J by 2 bases, with 6 bases of the junction left unmatched. The CDR3 consists of 15 residues. Germline CDR1 reads GTSNPN; CDR2 reads SVGIG (reference sequence). The CDR3 sequence: CAWRLSGGNTDTQYF. The DNA for the CDR3 is TGTGCCTGGAGGCTGAGCGGGGGGAACACAGATACGCAGTATTTT.

The chain combines TRBV5-1 with TRBJ2-1; TRBD2 might be the D (6 bases). The V gene lost 6 bases and the J gene lost 1 base, with 14 bases spanning the gap. Germline V CDR1 and CDR2: SGHRS, YFSETQ. The CDR3 contains 15 residues. CDR3 DNA: TGCGCCAGCACCGAGGAGGGCCAGTCCTACAATGAGCAGTTCTTC. Amino acids: CASTEEGQSYNEQFF.

The rearrangement uses TRBV18 and TRBJ2-1, with D unresolved. Trimming removed 3 bases at V and 9 bases at J, with 9 bases between. CDR1 is KGHSH and CDR2 is LQKENI in the germline V gene. The CDR3 contains 12 residues. CDR3 bases: TGTGCCAGCTCACCGGCTGGTGGTGAGCAGTTCTTC. Translation: CASSPAGGEQFF. Full variable domain (rest looked up from reference TRBV18 and TRBJ2-1): NAGVMQNPRHLVRRRGQEARLRCSPMKGHSHVYWYRQLPEEGLKFMVYLQKENIIDESGMPKERFSAEFPKEGPSILRIQQVVRGDSAAYFCASSPAGGEQFFGPGTRLTVL.

The chain couples TRBV2 to TRBJ2-3, with D possibly matching TRBD1 (6 bases). The length of the CDR3 is 15 residues. The V end lost 6 bases, the J end lost 3 bases, and 16 bases lay between the germline ends. Germline V CDR1 and CDR2: SNHLY, FYNNEI. The CDR3 reads CASRPGTQKTDTQYF. The CDR3 DNA is TGTGCCAGCAGACCGGGGACACAGAAGACAGATACGCAGTATTTT.

The chain couples TRBV6-5 to TRBJ2-1; a possible D gene is TRBD1 (5 bases). The V gene's germline CDR1 is MNHEY and CDR2 SVGAGI. V lost 4 bases and J lost 6, with 10 bases in between. The CDR3 covers 13 residues. CDR3 coding DNA: TGTGCCAGCAGTTCCGCCAGGGTCAATGAGCAGTTCTTC. Translation: CASSSARVNEQFF.

The V gene is TRBV28, the J gene TRBJ2-7; D is perhaps TRBD1 (6 bases). The CDR3 is made up of 13 amino acids. Trimming cost V 7 bases and J 6 bases, with 16 bases left between them. CDR1 and CDR2 (germline): MDHEN, SYDVKM. DNA for the CDR3: TGTGCCAGCACCCTTCCGGACAGTCCCGAGCAGTACTTC. Protein: CASTLPDSPEQYF. The whole variable domain, filled in from reference TRBV28 and TRBJ2-7, reads DVKVTQSSRYLVKRTGEKVFLECVQDMDHENMFWYRQDPGLGLRLIYFSYDVKMKEKGDIPEGYSVSREKKERFSLILESASTNQTSMYLCASTLPDSPEQYFGPGTRLTVT.

The chain links TRBV5-1 to TRBJ1-4; D is perhaps TRBD1 (5 bases). Germline loops: CDR1 SGHRS, CDR2 YFSETQ. V lost 0 bases and J lost 7, with 13 bases in between. The length of the CDR3 is 15 residues. CDR3 amino acids: CASSLAGSGGEKLFF. DNA of the CDR3: TGCGCCAGCAGCTTGGCAGGGAGTGGGGGTGAAAAACTGTTTTTT.

The rearrangement joins TRBV6-1 to TRBJ1-6, with no clear D. The CDR3 runs to 18 residues. The germline gives CDR1 MNHNS, CDR2 SASEGT. V was clipped by 4 bases and J by 3 bases, with 19 bases between them. The CDR3 region has the DNA TGTGCCAGCAGTGGAGCACTAAGGACGTCTATCTATAATTCACCCCTCCACTTT. Protein: CASSGALRTSIYNSPLHF.

V and J are TRBV2 and TRBJ1-2; the match to TRBD1 covers 9 bases. J lost 2 bases, V lost 6 bases, and 4 bases had no gene match. Germline lookup yields CDR1 SNHLY and CDR2 FYNNEI. The CDR3 contains 14 residues. The CDR3 protein is CASSTGTGNYGYTF. Written as DNA, the CDR3 is TGTGCCAGCAGCACCGGGACAGGGAACTATGGCTACACCTTC.

The chain links TRBV10-3 to TRBJ2-7; the D gene is possibly TRBD1 (6 bases). V was clipped by 9 bases and J by 3 bases, with 9 bases between them. The CDR3 sequence is 11 residues long. The germline CDR1 and CDR2 sequences are ENHRY and SYGVKD. CDR3 sequence reads: CAIGQLYEQYF. CDR3 nucleotides: TGTGCCATAGGACAGCTCTACGAGCAGTACTTC.

This chain links TRBV29-1 with TRBJ2-5, with a possible D match to TRBD1 (6 bases). Trimming pared 3 bases from V and 2 bases from J, leaving 10 bases between. Germline CDR1 reads SQVTM; CDR2 reads ANQGSEA. This CDR3 is 13 amino acids long. The CDR3 is CSVERGQQETQYF. CDR3 bases: TGCAGCGTTGAGAGGGGACAACAAGAGACCCAGTACTTC. The full variable domain, completed using reference TRBV29-1 and TRBJ2-5, is SAVISQKPSRDICQRGTSLTIQCQVDSQVTMMFWYRQQPGQSLTLIATANQGSEATYESGFVIDKFPISRPNLTFSTLTVSNMSPEDSSIYLCSVERGQQETQYFGPGTRLLVL.

The genes are TRBV6-1 and TRBJ2-3; 12 bases line up with TRBD1. This CDR3 region has 15 residues. Germline CDR1 MNHNS, CDR2 SASEGT. V was pared by 6 bases and J by 7 bases, with 8 bases of the junction left unmatched. The CDR3 coding sequence is TGTGCCAGCAGGACCGGGACAGGGGGCGAATATACGCAGTATTTT. Its protein is CASRTGTGGEYTQYF.

The chain recombines TRBV2 with TRBJ2-1; 8 bases agree with TRBD2. V was pared by 7 bases and J by 6 bases, with 8 bases of the junction left unmatched. CDR1 and CDR2 from the germline V gene are SNHLY and FYNNEI. This CDR3 comprises 14 residues. CDR3 DNA: TGTGCCAGCAATGTAGCGGGACTCGCCAATGAGCAGTTCTTC. It encodes CASNVAGLANEQFF.

A few counts support this clone. The chain uses TRBV29-1 and TRBJ2-1; D is ambiguous. The V and J ends lost 6 bases and 10 bases respectively, with 13 bases between them. The germline CDR1 and CDR2 sequences are SQVTM and ANQGSEA. The CDR3 sequence is 11 residues long. The CDR3 DNA reads as TGCAGCGTCCCCGAGGCTAGGGAGCAGTTCTTC. Residues: CSVPEAREQFF.

This clone occurred once. This CDR3 is CASTPGQGVTDTQYF. As DNA, the CDR3 is TGTGCCAGCACTCCCGGACAGGGGGTAACAGATACGCAGTATTTT. The chain is built from TRBV27 and TRBJ2-3; 10 bases line up with TRBD1. The CDR3 is made up of 15 amino acids. V lost 7 bases to trimming and J lost 3 bases; unmatched junction nucleotides: 7. The V gene's germline CDR1 is MNHEY and CDR2 SMNVEV (reference sequence).

The rearrangement joins TRBV11-2 to TRBJ1-2, with D unresolved. Deletions cut 0 bases from V and 7 bases from J, with 9 bases between. The CDR3 covers 13 residues. Germline lookup yields CDR1 SGHAT and CDR2 FQNNGV. CDR3 DNA sequence: TGTGCCAGCAGCTTAGATCCGAACACTGGCTACACCTTC. Residues: CASSLDPNTGYTF.